The rows below give T cell receptor beta chains drawn from one sample of a study of OX40 agonist ivuxolimab in advanced cancers. Repertoires were generated with immunoSEQ multiplex PCR, while TCRdb's copy carries only in-frame clones and drops some. The sample contains 75,000 to 100,000 clones, more than 80% of which appear only once. Sample: CD4+ or CD8+ T cells sorted from blood, taken in a trial of the OX40 agonist ivuxolimab. These receptors all stem from an adult with an advanced solid tumor such as melanoma, head and neck, liver or kidney cancer. CDR3s include the opening cysteine and the closing phenylalanine or tryptophan. A D gene is named only where the DNA matches it firmly. Expanded clones get a size class; other rows say once, few or many, or leave the size out.

j_gene	v_gene	abundance	d_gene	CDR3nt	CDR3aa
TRBJ2-2	TRBV28	-	-	TGTGCCAGCAGCAGTCAATACGGGGAGCTGTTTTTT	CASSSQYGELFF
TRBJ1-2	TRBV6-5	-	-	TGTGCCAGCAGTTCAGGAAACTATGGCTACACCTTC	CASSSGNYGYTF
TRBJ1-5	TRBV11-2	-	-	TGTGCCAGCAGCCTAGACATCAGCAATCAGCCCCAGCATTTT	CASSLDISNQPQHF
TRBJ1-2	TRBV19	medium-sized	-	TGTGCCAGTAGTTTGGAGACCACGAACTATGGCTACACCTTC	CASSLETTNYGYTF
TRBJ2-4	TRBV5-8	-	-	TGTGCCAGCAGCCGTACAGGACGCTCCAAAAACATTCAGTACTTC	CASSRTGRSKNIQYF
TRBJ1-1	TRBV28	-	-	TGTGCCAGCAGTTTAGCTGGACCTTCGCGTGAAGCTTTCTTT	CASSLAGPSREAFF
TRBJ1-1	TRBV18	-	-	TGTGCCAGCTCACCAGGGACGTACACTGAAGCTTTCTTT	CASSPGTYTEAFF
TRBJ2-2	TRBV29-1	-	-	TGCAGCGTTGAAGGGGCGGACACTAGTTTCACCGGGGAGCTGTTTTTT	CSVEGADTSFTGELFF
TRBJ2-7	TRBV5-5	-	-	TGTGCCAGCAGCTTGGACGGCTACGAGCAGTACTTC	CASSLDGYEQYF
TRBJ1-4	TRBV5-6	-	-	TGTGCCAGCAGCTTGTCGATCCCCGGCGGTGAAAAACTGTTTTTT	CASSLSIPGGEKLFF
TRBJ1-2	TRBV29-1	-	-	TGCAGCGACGGGACGGACTATGGCTACACCTTC	CSDGTDYGYTF
TRBJ2-2	TRBV27	-	-	TGTGCCAGCAGTTTATCCTTCACCGGGGAGCTGTTTTTT	CASSLSFTGELFF
TRBJ2-5	TRBV7-2	-	-	TGTGCCAGCAGCCACGGTGGGACCCAGTACTTC	CASSHGGTQYF
TRBJ1-1	TRBV11-2	once	TRBD1	TGTGCCAGCAGCAGGGGACAGCTGAACACTGAAGCTTTCTTT	CASSRGQLNTEAFF
TRBJ1-5	TRBV2	-	-	TGTGCCAGCACCCGGGACATCAATCAGCCCCAGCATTTT	CASTRDINQPQHF
TRBJ2-6	TRBV10-3	-	TRBD2	TGTGCCACCTCTCTAGCGGGGGTTCGCTCTGGGGCCAACGTCCTGACTTTC	CATSLAGVRSGANVLTF
TRBJ1-2	TRBV5-4	-	-	TGTGCCAGCAGCTTGGTGGCGGAGAATAACTATGGCTACACCTTC	CASSLVAENNYGYTF
TRBJ2-5	TRBV5-7	-	TRBD1	TGTGCCAGCAGCGGGGACAGTTACCAAGAGACCCAGTACTTC	CASSGDSYQETQYF
TRBJ1-1	TRBV9	-	-	TGTGCCAGCAGCGTACAGAGAGCTTTCTTT	CASSVQRAFF
TRBJ1-4	TRBV13	-	TRBD1	TGTGCCAGCAGTCAACCCCTTGGACAGGGTGATGAAAAACTGTTTTTT	CASSQPLGQGDEKLFF
TRBJ2-6	TRBV5-1	-	-	TGCGCCAGCAGCCGGGACCCAGGGGCGCCCTCTGGGGCCAACGTCCTGACTTTC	CASSRDPGAPSGANVLTF
TRBJ1-4	TRBV6-4	-	TRBD1	TGTGCCAGCAGTGATTTCCCGGGACAGGGGGCAGAAAAACTGTTTTTT	CASSDFPGQGAEKLFF
TRBJ2-3	TRBV5-1	-	-	TGCGCCAGCAGCTTGGGCCCTGATGGGGGACTAGATACGCAGTATTTT	CASSLGPDGGLDTQYF
TRBJ1-4	TRBV7-9	-	-	TGTGCCAGCAGCTTAGGAGGGGGGCGCGTTGAAAAACTGTTTTTT	CASSLGGGRVEKLFF
TRBJ1-2	TRBV5-4	once	-	TGTGCCAGCGGGGTGTTGGGCGGCTACACCTTC	CASGVLGGYTF
TRBJ2-2	TRBV27	-	TRBD2	TGTGCCAGCAGTTTTAGGACTGGGGGGGGCGGGGAGCTGTTTTTT	CASSFRTGGGGELFF
TRBJ1-1	TRBV4-3	-	TRBD1	TGCGCCAGCAGCCAAGAGTACGGGACAGGGTGGAACACTGAAGCTTTCTTT	CASSQEYGTGWNTEAFF
TRBJ2-4	TRBV19	-	-	TGTGCCAGTAGTATAGATCGGGGTCAGGCCAAAAACATTCAGTACTTC	CASSIDRGQAKNIQYF
TRBJ1-1	TRBV7-8	-	-	TGTGCCAGCAGCTGGGGTGTGGAAAACACTGAAGCTTTCTTT	CASSWGVENTEAFF
TRBJ2-5	TRBV5-1	-	-	TGCGCCAGCAGCTTGAGGGCTGCGGAGACCCAGTACTTC	CASSLRAAETQYF
TRBJ2-1	TRBV18	-	TRBD1	TGTGCCAGCTCACCCCTCACAGGGGAGTTGAACGAGCAGTTCTTC	CASSPLTGELNEQFF
TRBJ2-7	TRBV15	few	-	TGTGCCACCGCCTGGGGAGACAGCTCCTACGAGCAGTACTTC	CATAWGDSSYEQYF
TRBJ1-3	TRBV6-6	-	TRBD1	TGTGCCAGCAGCTCTGGGACAGTAGGAAACACCATATATTTT	CASSSGTVGNTIYF
TRBJ2-7	TRBV9	-	TRBD1	TGTGCCAGCAGCGTAGGAGGGACAGGGAGCTACGAGCAGTACTTC	CASSVGGTGSYEQYF
TRBJ2-1	TRBV11-2	-	TRBD2	TGTGCCAGCAGCACGTATAGCGGGCGAGACAATGAGCAGTTCTTC	CASSTYSGRDNEQFF
TRBJ1-2	TRBV27	-	-	TGTGCCAGCAAAGAGTTCGGGAACTATGGCTACACCTTC	CASKEFGNYGYTF
TRBJ1-6	TRBV5-1	-	-	TGCGCCAGCAGCTTGGAAGACTCCGGAAATTCACCCCTCCACTTT	CASSLEDSGNSPLHF
TRBJ2-2	TRBV5-1	-	TRBD1	TGCGCCAGCAGCTATTCAGGGGGGAACACCGGGGAGCTGTTTTTT	CASSYSGGNTGELFF
TRBJ1-6	TRBV19	-	TRBD1	TGTGCCAGTTACGGACAGGGGAATTCACCCCTCCACTTT	CASYGQGNSPLHF
TRBJ1-2	TRBV30	-	-	TGTGCCTGGGATGGGGGCGCCGGTTTATACACCTTC	CAWDGGAGLYTF
TRBJ1-2	TRBV6-1	-	-	TGTGCCAGCAGTGAAGCGCAGGGACCAGCTAACTATGGCTACACCTTC	CASSEAQGPANYGYTF
TRBJ2-2	TRBV9	-	-	TGTGCCAGCAGCGCAGGACATTCGGACACCGGGGAGCTGTTTTTT	CASSAGHSDTGELFF
TRBJ2-5	TRBV28	-	-	TGTGCCAGCAGTTCCCCAGTCGGAAGGAGGGAGACCCAGTACTTC	CASSSPVGRRETQYF
TRBJ2-7	TRBV7-9	-	-	TGTGCCAGCAGCAACCGGGACGAGCAGTACTTC	CASSNRDEQYF
TRBJ2-7	TRBV7-9	-	-	TGTGCCAGCAGCTTAATATACGAGCAGTACTTC	CASSLIYEQYF
TRBJ1-1	TRBV6-5	-	TRBD1	TGTGCCAGCAGTATGGGACAGGGGGTGACTGAAGCTTTCTTT	CASSMGQGVTEAFF
TRBJ1-5	TRBV2	-	-	TGTGCCAGCGGAGAGGGGATTAGCAATCAGCCCCAGCATTTT	CASGEGISNQPQHF
TRBJ1-6	TRBV7-8	-	-	TGTGCCAGCAGCTCAGGACGCAGGGGCCTCTATAATTCACCCCTCCACTTT	CASSSGRRGLYNSPLHF
TRBJ1-1	TRBV4-2	-	-	TGTGCCAGCAGCCAAGAATCGAGACTAAGGAACACTGAAGCTTTCTTT	CASSQESRLRNTEAFF
TRBJ1-2	TRBV28	-	TRBD1	TGTGCCAGCAGTCTTGGGACAGGGGAAGATAACTATGGCTACACCTTC	CASSLGTGEDNYGYTF
TRBJ2-5	TRBV18	once	TRBD2	TGTGCCAGCTCAAGACTAGCGGGGAGGCTCGGTGAGACCCAGTACTTC	CASSRLAGRLGETQYF